The next 30 T cell receptor beta chains were all read from a single sample in a study of T cells in Graves' hyperthyroidism and ophthalmopathy (dated by TCRdb to between 2018 and 2021). Libraries came from multiplex PCR. The sample was run on an Illumina HiSeq 2000. The TCR beta CDR3 regions were amplified from RNA transcripts. The TCR CDR3 was subjected to a first round of RT-PCR using the HTBI primer set and the Qiagen OneStep RT-PCR kit. The public reads were reanalyzed by TCRdb: fastp trimming at Q25, MiXCR alignment, in-frame beta chains only. CDR3 protein duplicates are merged, each entry listing the most common genes and DNA. The sample table contains almost 600,000 distinct CDR3 sequences; only one count was recorded for about 15% of them. Roughly 6.2% of the sample belongs to the ten largest clones. What was sequenced was blood. These receptors were collected from a woman aged 30 to 39 with Graves' hyperthyroidism that later progressed to Graves' ophthalmopathy.

This clonotype appeared many times. The chain employs TRBV27 and TRBJ1-1; D is uncertain. Germline V CDR1 and CDR2: MNHEY, SMNVEV (reference sequence). V lost 6 bases, J lost 3 bases, and 11 bases lay in between. This CDR3 has 13 amino acids. The CDR3 region has the DNA TGTGCCAGCAGCCTCCTAGTAGACACTGAAGCTTTCTTT. It yields the protein CASSLLVDTEAFF.

The chain joins TRBV7-2 to TRBJ2-2, with TRBD2 matching over 10 bases. CDR1 and CDR2 from the germline V gene are SGHTA and FQGNSA. The V segment lost 6 bases and the J segment 2 bases; nucleotides outside the gene matches: 9. The CDR3 is 17 amino acids. The CDR3 sequence: CASSPDGLAANTGELFF. Written as DNA, the CDR3 is TGTGCCAGCAGTCCCGACGGACTAGCGGCCAACACCGGGGAGCTGTTTTTT. The variable domain in full, completed from reference TRBV7-2 and TRBJ2-2, reads GAGVSQSPSNKVTEKGKDVELRCDPISGHTALYWYRQSLGQGLEFLIYFQGNSAPDKSGLPSDRFSAERTGGSVSTLTIQRTQQEDSAVYLCASSPDGLAANTGELFFGEGSRLTVL.

Ten or more counts support this clonotype. This chain joins TRBV2 and TRBJ2-3; 7 bases agree with TRBD1. The CDR3 covers 14 residues. V gave up 2 bases and J gave up 4 bases; unmatched junction bases: 3. Germline V CDR1 and CDR2: SNHLY, FYNNEI. In DNA, the CDR3 is TGTGCCAGCAGTGAAAGACAGGGAGCAGATACGCAGTATTTT. The encoded protein is CASSERQGADTQYF.

This clonotype was seen ten or more times. This chain joins TRBV7-9 and TRBJ1-5, with 7 bases that match TRBD1. This CDR3 comprises 15 residues. Trimming cost V 0 bases and J 6 bases; bases outside gene matches: 5. CDR1 and CDR2 from the germline V gene are SEHNR and FQNEAQ (reference sequence). The CDR3, as DNA: TGTGCCAGCAGCTTAGCAGGGGGCGAGAGTCAGCCCCAGCATTTT. It translates to CASSLAGGESQPQHF.

The rearrangement joins TRBV6-5 to TRBJ2-5, with 10 bases identical to TRBD2. CDR3 length: 15 amino acids. The ends lost 4 bases at V and 5 bases at J; junction bases unmatched: 7. CDR1 is MNHEY, CDR2 SVGAGI, per germline. The CDR3 protein is CASSSNIAGGETQYF. CDR3 in DNA: TGTGCCAGCAGTTCGAATATAGCGGGAGGCGAGACCCAGTACTTC.

The table lists this clonotype with many counts. This rearrangement joins TRBV2 to TRBJ2-1, with D unresolved. The ends were cut back, 8 bases at V and 7 bases at J, with 15 bases in the middle. This CDR3 region has 13 residues. Germline lookup yields CDR1 SNHLY and CDR2 FYNNEI. The CDR3 region has the DNA TGTGCCAGCCCCGATAATAATGTAAATGAGCAGTTCTTC. Its translation is CASPDNNVNEQFF.

This clonotype was recorded at least ten times. This chain connects TRBV7-2 to TRBJ2-3; D ambiguous. This CDR3 is 15 amino acids long. The V gene's germline CDR1 is SGHTA and CDR2 FQGNSA. V dropped 1 base and J dropped 6 bases, with 14 bases sitting between them. CDR3 sequence: CASSLENRRADTQYF. The CDR3 DNA reads as TGTGCCAGCAGCTTAGAAAACCGCCGAGCGGATACGCAGTATTTT.

This clonotype came up many times. The rearrangement links TRBV7-8 to TRBJ2-1; D unresolved. CDR1 and CDR2 (germline): SGHVS, FQNEAQ. This CDR3 contains 15 residues. V was cut by 1 base and J by 1 base, with 8 bases left in between. The CDR3 loop reads CASSLGGMSYNEQFF. CDR3 coding DNA: TGTGCCAGCAGCTTAGGCGGTATGTCCTACAATGAGCAGTTCTTC.

This clonotype showed up many times. The chain employs TRBV6-1 and TRBJ2-7; D gene uncertain. This CDR3 has 13 amino acids. Deletions cut 7 bases from V and 6 bases from J, with 16 bases between. Per the germline V gene, CDR1 is MNHNS and CDR2 is SASEGT. The CDR3: CASNEDVVREQYF. DNA of the CDR3: TGTGCCAGCAACGAGGATGTGGTACGCGAGCAGTACTTC.

The V and J genes are TRBV27 and TRBJ1-5; the D gene is possibly TRBD1 (5 bases). This CDR3 spans 14 amino acids. The V gene's germline CDR1 is MNHEY and CDR2 SMNVEV (reference sequence). V was shortened by 6 bases and J by 2 bases, with 11 bases between the two germline ends. The CDR3 spells CASREGGGNQPQHF. The CDR3 DNA is TGTGCCAGCAGGGAGGGAGGGGGCAATCAGCCCCAGCATTTT.

The chain uses TRBV15 and TRBJ2-2, with a possible D match to TRBD1 (6 bases). This CDR3 has 17 residues. CDR1 is LNHNV, CDR2 YYDKDF, per germline (reference sequence). The V gene lost 4 bases and the J gene lost 2 bases, with 17 bases spanning the gap. Written as DNA, the CDR3 is TGTGCCACCAGCACGTCAGGGGCAGGCCCAAACACCGGGGAGCTGTTTTTT. Its translation is CATSTSGAGPNTGELFF.

This clonotype was found a few times. The chain's CDR3 is CASSQGGHANSNQPQHF. CDR3 bases: TGTGCCAGCAGCCAAGGAGGTCACGCAAATAGCAATCAGCCCCAGCATTTT. This chain joins TRBV16 and TRBJ1-5, with D unresolved. Germline V gene data show CDR1 as KGHSY and CDR2 as FQNENV. There are 17 residues in the CDR3. V lost 2 bases and J lost 0, with 14 bases in between.

The chain combines TRBV5-1 with TRBJ2-3; TRBD1 matches 9 bases. The CDR3 has 16 residues. V was pared by 0 bases and J by 3 bases, with 5 bases of the junction left unmatched. Germline CDR1 and CDR2: SGHRS and YFSETQ. CDR3 nucleotide sequence: TGCGCCAGCAGCTTGGACGGGACAGGGTTGACAGATACGCAGTATTTT. As protein: CASSLDGTGLTDTQYF.

This clonotype was seen a few times. V usage is TRBV20-1 and J usage is TRBJ2-6, with D possibly being TRBD1 (5 bases). Germline values: CDR1 DFQATT, CDR2 SNEGSKA (reference sequence). Trimming removed 1 base from V and 2 bases from J, with 9 bases in between. The CDR3 is 15 residues long. The CDR3, as DNA: TGCAGTGCTAGAGGCCCAGGGACTGGGGCCAACGTCCTGACTTTC. This sequence encodes CSARGPGTGANVLTF.

The sample holds a few counts of this clonotype. The chain recombines TRBV4-1 with TRBJ2-7; possibly TRBD2 for D (5 bases). CDR1 and CDR2 from the germline V gene are MGHRA and YSYEKL. V was trimmed by 6 bases and J by 2 bases, leaving 14 bases between them. CDR3 length: 14 residues. The CDR3 DNA sequence: TGCGCCAGCAGACAAACCGGGAAGCCCTACGAGCAGTACTTC. It translates to CASRQTGKPYEQYF.

The table lists this clonotype with a few counts. The chain carries TRBV30 and TRBJ1-2; 7 bases are shared with TRBD1. The trim removed 1 base at V and 11 bases at J, leaving 7 bases unmatched. The CDR3 spans 12 residues. Germline V CDR1 and CDR2: GTSNPN, SVGIG (reference sequence). The CDR3 DNA reads TGTGCCTGGAGTGCAGGCCCAGGGGGGTACACCTTC. Translation: CAWSAGPGGYTF.

This clonotype has at least ten counts. This chain joins TRBV7-9 and TRBJ2-2; 9 bases line up with TRBD2. This CDR3 region has 16 residues. With 5 bases clipped from V and 3 bases from J, the junction kept 7 bases outside the gene matches. The germline CDR1 and CDR2 sequences are SEHNR and FQNEAQ (reference sequence). In DNA form, the CDR3 reads TGTGCCAGCAGCCCCCAGTTAGCGGGGGACACCGGGGAGCTGTTTTTT. It translates to CASSPQLAGDTGELFF.

This clonotype has at least ten counts. V and J are TRBV19 and TRBJ1-5; D gene uncertain. There are 15 residues in the CDR3. Germline CDR1 is LNHDA and CDR2 is SQIVND (reference sequence). Trimming pared 3 bases from V and 3 bases from J, leaving 12 bases between. The CDR3: CASSIGIQFNQPQHF. CDR3 nucleotide sequence: TGTGCCAGTAGTATTGGGATACAGTTCAATCAGCCCCAGCATTTT.

This CDR3 is CASSTQPGTSGRNEQFF. The DNA of the CDR3 is TGTGCCAGCAGTACCCAGCCGGGGACTAGCGGGAGGAATGAGCAGTTCTTC. This chain links TRBV28 with TRBJ2-1, with 15 positions matching TRBD2. Germline V lookup: CDR1 MDHEN, CDR2 SYDVKM. The CDR3 extends over 17 amino acids. With 5 bases clipped from V and 7 bases from J, the junction kept 9 bases outside the gene matches.

The chain combines TRBV10-1 with TRBJ2-7, with a tentative D call TRBD2 (6 bases). The CDR3 has 14 residues. Germline CDR1 is WNHNN and CDR2 is SYGVQD (reference sequence). V lost 2 bases and J 2 bases, leaving 10 bases between the germline ends. In nucleotides, the CDR3 is TGCGCCAGCAGTGAGGGCGGGGATGCCTACGAGCAGTACTTC. It is translated as CASSEGGDAYEQYF.

The sample holds many counts of this clonotype. The CDR3 loop is CASSSQNESPLHF. The CDR3 DNA is TGTGCCAGCAGCTCCCAAAACGAGTCACCCCTCCACTTT. The V call is TRBV7-2, the J call TRBJ1-6; D is undetermined. Trimming removed 4 bases at V and 10 bases at J, with 11 bases between. The length of the CDR3 is 13 residues. The germline CDR1 and CDR2 sequences are SGHTA and FQGNSA. The whole variable domain, remainder taken from reference TRBV7-2 and TRBJ1-6, is GAGVSQSPSNKVTEKGKDVELRCDPISGHTALYWYRQSLGQGLEFLIYFQGNSAPDKSGLPSDRFSAERTGGSVSTLTIQRTQQEDSAVYLCASSSQNESPLHFGNGTRLTVT.

This clonotype was detected ten times or more. The chain links TRBV4-1 to TRBJ2-7; possible D gene TRBD1, 6 bases. Per germline, CDR1 MGHRA and CDR2 YSYEKL. Trimming shortened V by 1 base and J by 1 base, and 11 bases separated the two germline ends. The CDR3 runs to 15 residues. The CDR3 nucleotides read TGCGCCAGCAGCCAAGTGGACAGACCATCCTACGAGCAGTACTTC. Translating gives CASSQVDRPSYEQYF.

The V gene is TRBV27, the J gene TRBJ2-1; 9 bases fit TRBD2. This CDR3 region has 16 residues. The germline V gene encodes CDR1 MNHEY and CDR2 SMNVEV (reference sequence). V was pared by 5 bases and J by 10 bases, with 15 bases of the junction left unmatched. The DNA for the CDR3 is TGTGCCAGCAGTCCCCGGGGCGGCGGGAGGGCATTAGAGCAGTTCTTC. Translating gives CASSPRGGGRALEQFF.

This clonotype was seen ten or more times. The gene calls are TRBV6-1 and TRBJ2-3, with D tentatively TRBD1 (5 bases). Trimming stripped 8 bases from V and 4 bases from J, with 13 bases between. This CDR3 comprises 13 residues. Germline V gene sequence: CDR1 MNHNS, CDR2 SASEGT. The CDR3 region is CASVEQVADTQYF. The CDR3 coding sequence is TGTGCCAGCGTCGAACAGGTTGCAGATACGCAGTATTTT.

This clonotype was found a few times. The chain has TRBV6-5 and TRBJ1-2; the match to TRBD1 covers 7 bases. This CDR3 contains 16 residues. Germline-derived CDR1 and CDR2 are MNHEY and SVGAGI. V lost 0 bases, J lost 4 bases, and 8 bases stayed unmatched. CDR3 in DNA: TGTGCCAGCAGTTACTCAGTGGGACAGAACTTCTATGGCTACACCTTC. Translated, it gives CASSYSVGQNFYGYTF.

This clonotype has at least ten counts. V gene TRBV9 combines with J gene TRBJ2-1; 7 nucleotides match TRBD2. Unmatched junction bases numbered 2, after V lost 0 bases and J lost 2 bases. Germline assignment: CDR1 SGDLS and CDR2 YYNGEE. The CDR3 is made up of 15 amino acids. CDR3: CASSVAGGTYNEQFF. CDR3 nucleotides: TGTGCCAGCAGCGTAGCGGGAGGAACCTACAATGAGCAGTTCTTC.

In this sample, this clonotype turned up many times. V is TRBV7-8 and J is TRBJ1-2, with 10 positions matching TRBD1. Germline V gene data show CDR1 as SGHVS and CDR2 as FQNEAQ. The V gene end was trimmed by 4 bases and the J gene end by 5 bases; junction bases not matched to a gene: 7. The CDR3 has 15 residues. CDR3 sequence: CASSYVGTGEYGYTF. For the CDR3, the DNA is TGTGCCAGCAGCTACGTTGGGACAGGGGAATATGGCTACACCTTC.

This clonotype is a singleton in its sample. The rearrangement uses TRBV20-1 and TRBJ2-1; TRBD2 matches 9 bases. The CDR3 covers 16 residues. J lost 1 base, V lost 8 bases, and 12 bases had no gene match. Germline CDR1 is DFQATT and CDR2 is SNEGSKA (reference sequence). This chain's CDR3 is CSTVGLAGPSYNEQFF. DNA of the CDR3: TGCAGTACCGTCGGGCTAGCGGGACCTTCCTACAATGAGCAGTTCTTC.

The chain carries TRBV19 and TRBJ1-5, with a tentative D call TRBD1 (6 bases). Deletions cut 5 bases from V and 11 bases from J, with 13 bases between. From germline, CDR1 is LNHDA and CDR2 SQIVND (reference sequence). The CDR3 length is 12 residues. CDR3 sequence reads: CASSPTGLTQHF. The DNA for the CDR3 is TGTGCCAGTAGTCCGACAGGCCTGACCCAGCATTTT. Combining the CDR3 with reference TRBV19 and TRBJ1-5 gives the whole variable domain DGGITQSPKYLFRKEGQNVTLSCEQNLNHDAMYWYRQDPGQGLRLIYYSQIVNDFQKGDIAEGYSVSREKKESFPLTVTSAQKNPTAFYLCASSPTGLTQHFGDGTRLSIL.

This clonotype has just a few counts. The chain recombines TRBV7-2 with TRBJ2-1; 7 bases line up with TRBD1. With 2 bases clipped from V and 7 bases from J, the junction kept 8 bases outside the gene matches. The CDR3 runs to 15 residues. Germline CDR1 and CDR2: SGHTA and FQGNSA. The CDR3 loop reads CASSLIAGGWNEQFF. The CDR3 bases are TGTGCCAGCAGCTTAATTGCAGGGGGATGGAATGAGCAGTTCTTC.